The 24 T cell receptor beta chains given below trace back to one sample, sequenced in a study of blood T cell repertoires in COVID-19. Clones were read by immunoSEQ multiplex PCR, and TCRdb kept only the in-frame ones, dropping some. The sample lists more than 95,000 clones; 75% to 90% were seen once. Material for sequencing was peripheral blood. Receptor source: a human donor in a cohort sampled during active COVID-19.

J is TRBJ2-2 and V is TRBV5-4; the match to TRBD2 covers 8 bases. Germline V gene data show CDR1 as SGHNT and CDR2 as YYREEE (reference sequence). The CDR3 runs 17 residues. Germline trimming cut 4 bases from V and 0 bases from J; bases unmatched to any gene: 8. The CDR3: CASSQLGGGPNTGELFF. The CDR3 nucleotides read TGTGCCAGCAGCCAACTCGGGGGGGGGCCGAACACCGGGGAGCTGTTTTTT.

This chain links TRBV7-9 with TRBJ1-2; TRBD1 aligns across 7 bases. Germline V gene sequence: CDR1 SEHNR, CDR2 FQNEAQ (reference sequence). V was clipped by 7 bases and J by 3 bases; unmatched bases: 14. CDR3 length: 16 amino acids. The CDR3, as DNA: TGTGCCAGCACTCCGGAGTGGGACAGAGAATACTATGGCTACACCTTC. Translation: CASTPEWDREYYGYTF.

This clone was observed a handful of times. This chain links TRBV5-4 with TRBJ2-2; D gene uncertain. Germline V lookup: CDR1 SGHNT, CDR2 YYREEE (reference sequence). V was cut by 7 bases and J by 0 bases, with 19 bases left in between. The CDR3 sequence is 17 residues long. The CDR3 loop is CASSILSSTANTGELFF. The CDR3 DNA is TGTGCCAGCTCAATACTTTCTTCCACCGCGAACACCGGGGAGCTGTTTTTT.

The rearrangement links TRBV10-3 to TRBJ2-2, with 8 bases that match TRBD1. The CDR3 consists of 14 residues. J gave up 6 bases and V 7 bases, and 7 bases lay outside the gene matches. Per the germline V gene, CDR1 is ENHRY and CDR2 is SYGVKD. The CDR3 sequence: CAINPDRESGELFF. Here the CDR3 DNA reads TGTGCCATCAATCCGGACAGGGAGTCCGGGGAGCTGTTTTTT.

The chain recombines TRBV7-6 with TRBJ2-3; 15 bases align to TRBD2. V was clipped by 5 bases and J by 4 bases; unmatched bases: 4. Germline V gives CDR1 SGHVS, CDR2 FNYEAQ. The CDR3 loop spans 16 amino acids. The CDR3 DNA sequence: TGTGCCAGCAGCCCCAGGACTAGCGGGGGGGCAGATACGCAGTATTTT. Amino acids: CASSPRTSGGADTQYF.

Concerning this clone: A junction boundary mismatches the germline segment, possibly from a read error. In nucleotides, the CDR3 is TGTGCCAGCATCCAAATCCCCGGGGCCGGGGAGCTGTTTTTT. Its translation: CASIQIPGAGELFF. The rearrangement joins TRBV3-1 (or the pseudogene TRBV3-2) to TRBJ2-2; the D gene is possibly TRBD2 (5 bases). Per the germline V gene, CDR1 is LGHDT and CDR2 is YNNKEL (reference sequence). The CDR3 spans 14 residues.

In DNA form, the CDR3 reads TGTGCCAGCAGACGACTAGCGGGGGGCCAAGAGACCCAGTACTTC. Translating gives CASRRLAGGQETQYF. V and J are TRBV2 and TRBJ2-5, with 13 nucleotides matching TRBD2. Germline values: CDR1 SNHLY, CDR2 FYNNEI. The CDR3 totals 15 residues. Trimming cost V 6 bases and J 1 base; bases outside gene matches: 2.

V is TRBV20-1 and J is TRBJ1-2, with 7 positions matching TRBD1. V lost 5 bases, J lost 8 bases, and 5 bases stayed unmatched. The CDR3 runs 11 residues. The V gene's germline CDR1 is DFQATT and CDR2 SNEGSKA (reference sequence). DNA of the CDR3: TGCAGTGCTCCTGACAGGGAAGGCTACACCTTC. Its translation: CSAPDREGYTF.

V gene TRBV5-4 combines with J gene TRBJ1-6, with 7 bases lining up with TRBD1. J lost 10 bases, V lost 0 bases, and 7 bases had no gene match. The CDR3 has 15 residues. CDR1 and CDR2 (germline): SGHNT, YYREEE (reference sequence). CDR3 nucleotides: TGTGCCAGCAGCTTGGAGGTCAGGGGGGTATCACCCCTCCACTTT. This sequence encodes CASSLEVRGVSPLHF.

This clone was counted a single time. V and J are TRBV19 and TRBJ2-2; D might be TRBD1 (6 bases). The CDR3 loop spans 15 amino acids. V lost 0 bases and J 5 bases, leaving 10 bases between the germline ends. Germline values: CDR1 LNHDA, CDR2 SQIVND (reference sequence). The CDR3 is CASSIDQGQTGELFF. The CDR3 DNA sequence: TGTGCCAGTAGTATAGATCAGGGGCAAACCGGGGAGCTGTTTTTT. The full variable domain, its missing parts supplied by reference TRBV19 and TRBJ2-2, is DGGITQSPKYLFRKEGQNVTLSCEQNLNHDAMYWYRQDPGQGLRLIYYSQIVNDFQKGDIAEGYSVSREKKESFPLTVTSAQKNPTAFYLCASSIDQGQTGELFFGEGSRLTVL.

There are a few counts of this clone. CDR3 coding DNA: TGTGCCAGCAGCCACAGGACAGGGTCGGGCGAGCAGTACTTC. It specifies CASSHRTGSGEQYF. The rearrangement uses TRBV3-1 (or the pseudogene TRBV3-2) and TRBJ2-7; 8 bases are shared with TRBD1. Trimming removed 3 bases from V and 6 bases from J; junction bases left unmatched: 7. Germline-derived CDR1 and CDR2 are LGHDT and YNNKEL (reference sequence). CDR3 length equals 14 residues.

The rearrangement joins TRBV10-3 to TRBJ2-3, with 8 positions matching TRBD1. V lost 6 bases and J lost 5; bases outside the gene matches: 13. The CDR3 has 16 amino acids. Germline V gene data show CDR1 as ENHRY and CDR2 as SYGVKD. Here the CDR3 reads CAIRPRGRGIVDTQYF. The CDR3 nucleotides are TGTGCCATCAGACCCAGGGGGCGCGGGATTGTAGATACGCAGTATTTT.

The chain is built from TRBV5-1 and TRBJ1-1; D remains ambiguous. The CDR3 is made up of 13 amino acids. V lost 4 bases and J 4 bases, leaving 11 bases between the germline ends. The V gene's germline CDR1 is SGHRS and CDR2 YFSETQ. The CDR3 DNA reads as TGCGCCAGCAGCACCGGAGGTCCCACTGAAGCTTTCTTT. As protein: CASSTGGPTEAFF.

The chain uses TRBV10-3 and TRBJ2-1; 9 bases line up with TRBD2. This CDR3 contains 15 residues. V dropped 4 bases and J dropped 4; count of bases not matched to a gene: 5. Germline V gives CDR1 ENHRY, CDR2 SYGVKD. Written as DNA, the CDR3 is TGTGCCATCAGTGTTGGCGGGGGGGCTTACAATGAGCAGTTCTTC. Its translation: CAISVGGGAYNEQFF.

The genes are TRBV7-2 and TRBJ2-3; 16 bases are shared with TRBD2. There are 19 residues in the CDR3. V was clipped by 5 bases and J by 4 bases; unmatched bases: 12. Germline V gene sequence: CDR1 SGHTA, CDR2 FQGNSA. CDR3 residues: CASSASSGTSGGAADTQYF. CDR3 nucleotide sequence: TGTGCCAGCAGCGCATCATCCGGGACTAGCGGGGGGGCCGCAGATACGCAGTATTTT. Variable domain in full (rest from reference TRBV7-2 and TRBJ2-3): GAGVSQSPSNKVTEKGKDVELRCDPISGHTALYWYRQSLGQGLEFLIYFQGNSAPDKSGLPSDRFSAERTGGSVSTLTIQRTQQEDSAVYLCASSASSGTSGGAADTQYFGPGTRLTVL.

This sequence joins TRBV25-1 and TRBJ2-3, with D possibly being TRBD1 (7 bases). V shed 6 bases and J shed 5 bases, with 15 bases lying between them. CDR3 length equals 14 residues. The germline V gene encodes CDR1 MGHDK and CDR2 SYGVNS. In DNA form, the CDR3 reads TGTGCCAGCAGGGAGTCAGGGGGGAGAGATACGCAGTATTTT. The encoded protein is CASRESGGRDTQYF.

This sequence joins TRBV7-6 and TRBJ2-1, with 8 bases that match TRBD1. V shed 4 bases, J shed 12 bases, and the junction held 8 bases outside the gene matches. CDR1 is SGHVS and CDR2 is FNYEAQ in the germline V gene. There are 13 residues in the CDR3. The CDR3 reads CASSSNQGARQFF. CDR3 DNA sequence: TGTGCCAGCAGCTCGAATCAGGGGGCGCGGCAGTTCTTC.

The CDR3 protein is CASSATGIYGYTF. The CDR3, as DNA: TGTGCCAGCAGCGCGACAGGGATCTATGGCTACACCTTC. V and J are TRBV5-4 and TRBJ1-2; 7 nucleotides align to TRBD1. Germline V lookup: CDR1 SGHNT, CDR2 YYREEE (reference sequence). Losses at the gene ends were 4 bases for V and 4 bases for J; bases not matched to a gene: 4. The length of the CDR3 is 13 residues. Full variable domain (rest looked up from reference TRBV5-4 and TRBJ1-2): ETGVTQSPTHLIKTRGQQVTLRCSSQSGHNTVSWYQQALGQGPQFIFQYYREEENGRGNFPPRFSGLQFPNYSSELNVNALELDDSALYLCASSATGIYGYTFGSGTRLTVV.

The chain couples TRBV3-1 (or the pseudogene TRBV3-2) to TRBJ2-7; TRBD1 matches 8 bases. The CDR3 totals 15 residues. With 4 bases clipped from V and 2 bases from J, the junction kept 7 bases outside the gene matches. Looked up from germline, CDR1 is LGHDT and CDR2 is YNNKEL (reference sequence). In DNA, the CDR3 is TGTGCCAGCAGCCTCGACAGGGGCAACCCCTACGAGCAGTACTTC. The encoded protein is CASSLDRGNPYEQYF.

V is TRBV25-1 and J is TRBJ1-4; D is perhaps TRBD1 (6 bases). Germline V gene lookup returns CDR1 MGHDK and CDR2 SYGVNS. Trimming pared 0 bases from V and 0 bases from J, leaving 14 bases between. This CDR3 region has 18 residues. The CDR3 here is CASSEYSRGVATNEKLFF. The CDR3 DNA reads TGTGCCAGCAGTGAATATTCCAGGGGAGTTGCAACTAATGAAAAACTGTTTTTT.

The chain uses TRBV11-3 and TRBJ2-1, with D possibly matching TRBD2 (5 bases). Trimming shortened V by 5 bases and J by 5 bases, and 19 bases separated the two germline ends. Germline V lookup: CDR1 SGHNT, CDR2 YENEEA. The CDR3 has 16 amino acids. The CDR3 nucleotides read TGTGCCAGCAGCCGAATTTGGGGTAGCGATGACAATGAGCAGTTCTTC. Its translation is CASSRIWGSDDNEQFF. Filled out from reference TRBV11-3 and TRBJ2-1, the complete variable domain reads EAGVVQSPRYKIIEKKQPVAFWCNPISGHNTLYWYLQNLGQGPELLIRYENEEAVDDSQLPKDRFSAERLKGVDSTLKIQPAELGDSAVYLCASSRIWGSDDNEQFFGPGTRLTVL.

This clone was seen a single time. The chain joins TRBV5-6 to TRBJ2-2; D unresolved. The V and J ends lost 1 base and 2 bases respectively, with 6 bases between them. From germline, CDR1 is SGHDT and CDR2 YYEEEE. The length of the CDR3 is 14 residues. CDR3 in DNA: TGTGCCAGCAGCTTGACGGTAAACACCGGGGAGCTGTTTTTT. Translating gives CASSLTVNTGELFF.

This clone was detected only once. V usage is TRBV5-1 and J usage is TRBJ1-2; TRBD1 aligns across 10 bases. This CDR3 is 14 amino acids long. CDR1 and CDR2 from the germline V gene are SGHRS and YFSETQ. Trimming cost V 4 bases and J 8 bases; bases outside gene matches: 8. CDR3 sequence (DNA): TGCGCCAGCAGCCGAGACAGGGGGCCGGAAGGCTACACCTTC. It is translated as CASSRDRGPEGYTF.

The DNA of the CDR3 is TGTGCCAGCAGTTTAAGGACTAGCGGGGGTACATCGGATACGCAGTATTTT. It encodes CASSLRTSGGTSDTQYF. The chain uses TRBV27 and TRBJ2-3, with 13 positions matching TRBD2. The CDR3 extends over 17 amino acids. Germline V gene data show CDR1 as MNHEY and CDR2 as SMNVEV (reference sequence). Losses at the gene ends were 2 bases for V and 6 bases for J; bases not matched to a gene: 8.